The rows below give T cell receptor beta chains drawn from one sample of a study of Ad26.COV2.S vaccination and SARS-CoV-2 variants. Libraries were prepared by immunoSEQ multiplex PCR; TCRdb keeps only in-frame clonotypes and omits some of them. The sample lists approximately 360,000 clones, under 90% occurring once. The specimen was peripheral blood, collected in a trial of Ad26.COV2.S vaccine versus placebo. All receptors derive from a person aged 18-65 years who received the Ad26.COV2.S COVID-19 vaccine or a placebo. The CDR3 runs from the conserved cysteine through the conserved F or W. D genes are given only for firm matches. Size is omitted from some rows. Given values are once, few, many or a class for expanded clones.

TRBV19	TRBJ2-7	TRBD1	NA	CASSIVTGAYEQYF	TGTGCCAGTAGTATAGTGACAGGGGCCTACGAGCAGTACTTC
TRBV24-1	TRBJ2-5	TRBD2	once	CATSDPVGGRETQYF	TGTGCCACCAGTGACCCGGTCGGGGGGAGGGAGACCCAGTACTTC
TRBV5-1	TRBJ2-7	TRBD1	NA	CASSTGTGVAYEQYF	TGCGCCAGCAGTACCGGGACAGGGGTCGCTTACGAGCAGTACTTC
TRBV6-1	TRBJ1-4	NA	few	CASSEEGGDNEKLFF	TGTGCCAGCAGTGAAGAGGGAGGGGATAATGAAAAACTGTTTTTT
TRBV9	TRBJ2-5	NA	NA	CASSVGQTFQETQYF	TGTGCCAGCAGCGTAGGGCAGACCTTTCAAGAGACCCAGTACTTC
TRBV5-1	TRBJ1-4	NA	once	CASSLTGSGEKLFF	TGCGCCAGCAGCTTGACTGGGTCGGGTGAAAAACTGTTTTTT
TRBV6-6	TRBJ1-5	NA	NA	CASSYGGGRQPQHF	TGTGCCAGCAGTTACGGGGGGGGGAGGCAGCCCCAGCATTTT
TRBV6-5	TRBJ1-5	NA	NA	CASSSLTYSNQPQHF	TGTGCCAGCAGTTCGTTAACTTATAGCAATCAGCCCCAGCATTTT
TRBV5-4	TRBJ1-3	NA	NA	CASSSTGTLGNTIYF	TGTGCCAGCAGCTCGACCGGGACACTTGGAAACACCATATATTTT
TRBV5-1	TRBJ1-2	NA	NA	CASSLTGNGGYGYTF	TGCGCCAGCAGCTTGACAGGGAACGGGGGCTATGGCTACACCTTC
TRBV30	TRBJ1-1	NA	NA	CASRGQNPEAFF	TGTGCCTCCCGCGGGCAGAATCCTGAAGCTTTCTTT
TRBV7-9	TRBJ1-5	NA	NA	CASSLWGDSNQPQHF	TGTGCCAGCAGCTTATGGGGAGATAGCAATCAGCCCCAGCATTTT
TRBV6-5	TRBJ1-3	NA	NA	CASRQSNGNTIYF	TGTGCCAGCAGACAGAGCAATGGAAACACCATATATTTT
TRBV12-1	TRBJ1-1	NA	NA	CASSYNQDSGTEAFF	TGTGCCAGCAGCTATAATCAGGACAGTGGCACTGAAGCTTTCTTT
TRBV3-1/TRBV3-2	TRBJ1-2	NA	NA	CASSQDFSGANYGYTF	TGTGCCAGCAGCCAAGATTTTTCGGGTGCTAACTATGGCTACACCTTC
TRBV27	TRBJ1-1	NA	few	CASSSIRDTEAFF	TGTGCCAGCAGTTCAATTAGGGACACTGAAGCTTTCTTT
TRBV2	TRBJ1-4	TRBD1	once	CASSQSRTGGEPLFF	TGTGCCAGCAGCCAGTCGCGGACAGGGGGAGAACCCCTGTTTTTT
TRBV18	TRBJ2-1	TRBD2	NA	CASSPQPRTRSYNEQFF	TGTGCCAGCTCACCACAACCTAGGACTAGATCCTACAATGAGCAGTTCTTC
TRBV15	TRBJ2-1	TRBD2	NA	CATSRTSGYNEQFF	TGTGCCACCAGCAGGACTAGCGGCTACAATGAGCAGTTCTTC
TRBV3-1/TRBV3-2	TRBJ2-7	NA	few	CASSRGRGYEQYF	TGTGCCAGCAGCCGGGGCAGGGGCTACGAGCAGTACTTC
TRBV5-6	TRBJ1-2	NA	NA	CASSLGQDYGYTF	TGTGCCAGCAGCTTGGGACAGGACTATGGCTACACCTTC
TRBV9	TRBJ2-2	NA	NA	CASSVEQGSTGELFF	TGTGCCAGCAGCGTAGAGCAGGGGAGCACCGGGGAGCTGTTTTTT
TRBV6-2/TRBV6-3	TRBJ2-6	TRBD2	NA	CASSPLGLAGISGANVLTF	TGTGCCAGCAGTCCCCTCGGGCTAGCGGGGATCTCTGGGGCCAACGTCCTGACTTTC
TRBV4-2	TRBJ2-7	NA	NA	CASSQDRGTYEQYF	TGTGCCAGCAGCCAAGATCGAGGGACCTACGAGCAGTACTTC
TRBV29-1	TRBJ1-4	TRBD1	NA	CSVEGQGGEKLFF	TGCAGCGTTGAGGGACAGGGGGGTGAAAAACTGTTTTTT
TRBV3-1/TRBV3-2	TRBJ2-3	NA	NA	CASSGLAAALYSSTDTQYF	TGTGCCAGCAGCGGGCTCGCAGCAGCTTTATATTCTAGCACAGATACGCAGTATTTT
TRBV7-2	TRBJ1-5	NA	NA	CASSSRVVNQPQHF	TGTGCCAGCAGCTCAAGGGTGGTGAATCAGCCCCAGCATTTT
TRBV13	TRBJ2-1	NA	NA	CASSRSSYNEQFF	TGTGCCAGCAGTAGGAGCTCCTACAATGAGCAGTTCTTC
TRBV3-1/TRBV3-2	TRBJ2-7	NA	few	CASSHGTAYEQYF	TGTGCCAGCAGCCACGGGACTGCCTACGAGCAGTACTTC
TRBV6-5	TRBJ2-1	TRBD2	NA	CASSSRLADSYNEQFF	TGTGCCAGCAGTTCGCGACTAGCAGACTCCTACAATGAGCAGTTCTTC
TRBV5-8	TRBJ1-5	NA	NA	CASTLNQPQHF	TGTGCCAGCACCTTAAATCAGCCCCAGCATTTT
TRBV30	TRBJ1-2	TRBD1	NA	CAWFMTGGDGYTF	TGTGCCTGGTTCATGACAGGGGGAGATGGCTACACCTTC
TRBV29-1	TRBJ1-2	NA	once	CSVEGRLGGYTF	TGCAGCGTTGAAGGGCGCCTCGGGGGCTACACCTTC
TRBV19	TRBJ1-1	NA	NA	CASSSRLRGARNTEAFF	TGTGCCAGTAGTTCCCGACTGCGGGGGGCAAGAAACACTGAAGCTTTCTTT
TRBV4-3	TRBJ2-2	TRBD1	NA	CASSRITGGGELFF	TGCGCCAGCAGCCGGATCACAGGGGGCGGGGAGCTGTTTTTT
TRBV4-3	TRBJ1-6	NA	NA	CASSHTDHRWGSPLHF	TGCGCCAGCAGCCACACGGATCACAGGTGGGGTTCACCCCTCCACTTT
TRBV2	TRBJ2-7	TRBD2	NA	CASSESGSVLYEQYF	TGTGCCAGCAGTGAAAGCGGGAGTGTTCTCTACGAGCAGTACTTC